These T cell receptor beta chains were read from a single sample in a study of shared T cell receptors in the human thymus. TCRdb keeps only in-frame clones here, not all; method: immunoSEQ multiplex PCR. The table shows hundreds of thousands of clones, with over 90% occurring only once. The sample taken for sequencing was thymocytes. Every receptor here comes from a human donor. CDR3s include the opening cysteine and the closing phenylalanine or tryptophan. D genes are given only for firm matches. A row's size may be missing; if present it is once, few, many or a size class.

j_call | v_call | clone_size | d_call | cdr3_aa | cdr3_nt
TRBJ2-4 | TRBV10-3 | NA | TRBD2 | CAISERVATSGEKNIQYF | TGTGCCATCAGTGAGCGGGTGGCGACTAGCGGGGAAAAAAACATTCAGTACTTC
TRBJ2-1 | TRBV4-1 | NA | TRBD1 | CASSYHGTGVYNEQFF | TGCGCCAGCAGCTATCACGGGACAGGGGTATACAATGAGCAGTTCTTC
TRBJ2-1 | TRBV7-6 | NA | TRBD2 | CASSRFSSGKNNEQFF | TGTGCCAGCAGCCGGTTTAGTAGCGGGAAGAACAATGAGCAGTTCTTC
TRBJ2-1 | TRBV9 | NA | TRBD2 | CASSPRGAGLGNEQFF | TGTGCCAGCAGCCCGAGAGGAGCGGGACTCGGCAATGAGCAGTTCTTC
TRBJ2-5 | TRBV5-4 | NA | TRBD2 | CASSLGLAGVYQETQYF | TGTGCCAGCAGCTTGGGACTAGCGGGAGTGTACCAAGAGACCCAGTACTTC
TRBJ1-5 | TRBV27 | NA | NA | CASSFWTVSNQPQHF | TGTGCCAGCAGTTTCTGGACAGTGAGCAATCAGCCCCAGCATTTT
TRBJ2-7 | TRBV7-8 | NA | NA | CASSLVGPGTFYEQYF | TGTGCCAGCAGCTTAGTGGGGCCGGGAACCTTTTACGAGCAGTACTTC
TRBJ1-5 | TRBV15 | NA | NA | CATSRPTVRESQPQHF | TGTGCCACCAGCAGGCCGACAGTGAGAGAGTCTCAGCCCCAGCATTTT
TRBJ1-4 | TRBV7-9 | NA | NA | CASSSRQALATNEKLFF | TGTGCCAGCAGCTCTCGACAGGCCCTTGCAACTAATGAAAAACTGTTTTTT
TRBJ1-2 | TRBV6-1 | NA | TRBD1 | CASKWGTGEYTF | TGTGCCAGCAAGTGGGGGACAGGGGAATACACCTTC
TRBJ2-1 | TRBV19 | NA | NA | CASSGKRLPYNEQFF | TGTGCCAGTAGCGGCAAGCGGTTACCCTACAATGAGCAGTTCTTC
TRBJ2-1 | TRBV28 | NA | NA | CASSPPGPGENEQFF | TGTGCCAGCAGTCCGCCCGGGCCGGGGGAGAATGAGCAGTTCTTC
TRBJ1-1 | TRBV9 | NA | NA | CASSPPTPNTEAFF | TGTGCCAGCAGCCCCCCGACTCCGAACACTGAAGCTTTCTTT
TRBJ2-1 | TRBV28 | once | NA | CASSLKGPLYNEQFF | TGTGCCAGCAGTTTGAAGGGTCCCCTTTACAATGAGCAGTTCTTC
TRBJ2-7 | TRBV5-1 | NA | NA | CASSLDGTGTYEQYF | TGCGCCAGCAGCTTGGACGGGACGGGTACCTACGAGCAGTACTTC
TRBJ1-2 | TRBV6-1 | NA | TRBD1 | CASSEGQGSNYGYTF | TGTGCCAGCAGTGAGGGACAGGGGTCCAACTATGGCTACACCTTC
TRBJ1-5 | TRBV5-1 | NA | NA | CASSLGWGQPQHF | TGCGCCAGCAGCTTGGGTTGGGGTCAGCCCCAGCATTTT
TRBJ2-7 | TRBV7-9 | NA | TRBD2 | CASSQRGTSGRGYEQYF | TGTGCCAGCAGCCAACGCGGGACTAGCGGGAGAGGCTACGAGCAGTACTTC
TRBJ1-5 | TRBV15 | NA | NA | CATSRDLDWEGQPQHF | TGTGCCACCAGCAGAGACCTCGACTGGGAGGGACAGCCCCAGCATTTT
TRBJ2-7 | TRBV27 | NA | NA | CASSFGGLIPTYQYF | TGTGCCAGCAGTTTTGGGGGTCTTATCCCTACTTATCAATACTTC
TRBJ2-7 | TRBV28 | NA | TRBD2 | CASSLGRTGTSGYEQYF | TGTGCCAGCAGTTTGGGCAGAACCGGGACTAGCGGATACGAGCAGTACTTC
TRBJ2-4 | TRBV27 | NA | NA | CASSLGLATYGSGAKNIQYF | TGTGCCAGCAGTTTAGGTTTAGCGACCTACGGTTCGGGAGCCAAAAACATTCAGTACTTC
TRBJ1-2 | TRBV11-2 | once | NA | CASSLGQVLSGYTF | TGTGCCAGCAGCTTAGGACAGGTGCTAAGCGGCTACACCTTC